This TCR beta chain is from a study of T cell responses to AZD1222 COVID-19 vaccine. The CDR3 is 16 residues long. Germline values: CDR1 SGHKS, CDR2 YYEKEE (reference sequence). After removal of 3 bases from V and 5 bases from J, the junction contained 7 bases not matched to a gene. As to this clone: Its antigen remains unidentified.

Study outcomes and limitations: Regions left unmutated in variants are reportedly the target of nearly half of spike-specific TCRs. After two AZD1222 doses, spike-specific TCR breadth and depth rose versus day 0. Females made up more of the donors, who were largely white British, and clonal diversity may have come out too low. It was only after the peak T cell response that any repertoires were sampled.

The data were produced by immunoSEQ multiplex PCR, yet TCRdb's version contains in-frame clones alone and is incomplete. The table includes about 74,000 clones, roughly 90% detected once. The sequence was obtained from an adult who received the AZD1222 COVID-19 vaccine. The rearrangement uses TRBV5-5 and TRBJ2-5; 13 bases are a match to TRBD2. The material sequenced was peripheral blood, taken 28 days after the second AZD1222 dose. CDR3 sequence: CASSSGLAGYGETQYF. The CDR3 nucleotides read TGTGCCAGCAGCTCGGGACTAGCGGGATATGGGGAGACCCAGTACTTC.